This T cell receptor (beta chain) was sequenced in a study of shared clonotypes between healthy human individuals. Findings of the study overall: Despite large depth, sorted-subset datasets appeared incompletely sequenced.

Remarks on this clone: Its antigen is unknown.

The data were produced by immunoSEQ multiplex PCR, yet TCRdb's version contains in-frame clones alone and is incomplete. The data hold 2 million to 2.5 million clones, with just under 95% observed a single time. This receptor was obtained from a man aged 18 to 30 in good health. Some clones in this sample may be carry-over from other donors' samples. The sample was naive CD4+ T cells from PBMCs. The subset: CD45RA+ positively selected.

Here the CDR3 DNA reads TGTGCCAGTAGTCCGCGGGACAGGGAGAACACTGAAGCTTTCTTT. Its protein product is CASSPRDRENTEAFF. The chain combines TRBV19 with TRBJ1-1; 9 bases map to TRBD1. This CDR3 has 15 residues. V lost 5 bases to trimming and J lost 1 base; unmatched junction nucleotides: 5. Germline V gene sequence: CDR1 LNHDA, CDR2 SQIVND (reference sequence).